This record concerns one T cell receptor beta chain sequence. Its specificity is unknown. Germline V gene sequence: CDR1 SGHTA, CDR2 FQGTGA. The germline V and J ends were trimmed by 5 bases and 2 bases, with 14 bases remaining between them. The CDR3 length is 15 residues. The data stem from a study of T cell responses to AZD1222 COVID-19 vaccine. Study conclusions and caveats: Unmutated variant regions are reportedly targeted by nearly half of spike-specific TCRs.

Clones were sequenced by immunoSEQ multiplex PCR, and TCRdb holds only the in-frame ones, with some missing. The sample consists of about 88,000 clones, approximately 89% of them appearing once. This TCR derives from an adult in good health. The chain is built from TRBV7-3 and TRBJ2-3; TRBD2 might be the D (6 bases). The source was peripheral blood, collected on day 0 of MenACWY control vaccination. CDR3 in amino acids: CASSRGRGTTDTQYF. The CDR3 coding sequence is TGTGCCAGCAGCCGGGGGAGAGGGACCACAGATACGCAGTATTTT.